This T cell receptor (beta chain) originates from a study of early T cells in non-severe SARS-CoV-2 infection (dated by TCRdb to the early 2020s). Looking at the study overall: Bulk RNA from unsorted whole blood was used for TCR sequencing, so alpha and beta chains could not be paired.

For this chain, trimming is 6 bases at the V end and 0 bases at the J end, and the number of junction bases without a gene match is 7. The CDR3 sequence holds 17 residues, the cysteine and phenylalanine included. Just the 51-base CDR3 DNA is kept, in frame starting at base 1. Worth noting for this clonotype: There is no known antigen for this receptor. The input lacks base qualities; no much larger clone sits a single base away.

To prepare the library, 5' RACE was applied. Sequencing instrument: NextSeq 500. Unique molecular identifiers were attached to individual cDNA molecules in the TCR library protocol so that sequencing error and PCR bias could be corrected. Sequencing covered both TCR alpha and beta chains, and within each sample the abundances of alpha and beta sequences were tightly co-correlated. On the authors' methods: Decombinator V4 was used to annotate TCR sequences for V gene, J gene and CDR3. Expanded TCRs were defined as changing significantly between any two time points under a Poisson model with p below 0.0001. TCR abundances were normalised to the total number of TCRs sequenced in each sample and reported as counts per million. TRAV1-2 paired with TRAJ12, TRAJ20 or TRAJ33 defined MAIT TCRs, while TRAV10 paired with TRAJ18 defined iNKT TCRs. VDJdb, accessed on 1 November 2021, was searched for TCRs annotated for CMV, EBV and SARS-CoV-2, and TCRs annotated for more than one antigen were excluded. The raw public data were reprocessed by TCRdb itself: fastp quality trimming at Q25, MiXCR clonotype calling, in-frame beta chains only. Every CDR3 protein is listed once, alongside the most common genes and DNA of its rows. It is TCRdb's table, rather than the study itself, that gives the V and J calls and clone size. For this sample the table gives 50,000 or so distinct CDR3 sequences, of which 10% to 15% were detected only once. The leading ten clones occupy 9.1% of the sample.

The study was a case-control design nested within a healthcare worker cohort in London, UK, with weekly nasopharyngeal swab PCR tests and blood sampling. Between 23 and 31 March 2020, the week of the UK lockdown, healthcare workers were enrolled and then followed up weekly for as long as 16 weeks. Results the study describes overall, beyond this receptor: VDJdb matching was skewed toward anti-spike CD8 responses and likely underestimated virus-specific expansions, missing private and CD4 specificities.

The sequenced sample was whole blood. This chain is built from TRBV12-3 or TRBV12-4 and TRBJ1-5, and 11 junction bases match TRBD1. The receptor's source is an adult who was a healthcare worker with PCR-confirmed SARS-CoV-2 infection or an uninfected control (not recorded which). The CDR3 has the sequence CASSPGTGGYSNQPQHF. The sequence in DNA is TGTGCCAGCAGCCCCGGGACAGGGGGTTATAGCAATCAGCCCCAGCATTTT.